This record concerns one T cell receptor (beta chain) sequence. Antigen unknown. This sample is part of a study of OX40 agonist ivuxolimab in advanced cancers. The study, taken as a whole, reports: There was clonal expansion of CD4+ and CD8+ blood T cells by week 6 at 0.1 to 3.0 mg/kg.

CDR1 MNHEY and CDR2 SMNVEV come from the germline V gene (reference sequence). The CDR3 is 14 amino acids. V lost 3 bases and J 5 bases, leaving 14 bases between the germline ends. TCRdb's table, derived via immunoSEQ multiplex PCR, lists solely in-frame clones and lacks some. The data hold around 83,000 clones, with about 90% observed a single time. The sample consisted of CD4+ or CD8+ T cells sorted from blood, taken in a trial of the OX40 agonist ivuxolimab. The chain joins TRBV27 to TRBJ2-7, with a possible D match to TRBD1 (5 bases). This sequence originates from an adult with an advanced solid tumor such as melanoma, head and neck, liver or kidney cancer. CDR3: CASSLGQGLNEQYF. The CDR3 nucleotides read TGTGCCAGCAGTTTGGGGCAGGGTCTCAACGAGCAGTACTTC.